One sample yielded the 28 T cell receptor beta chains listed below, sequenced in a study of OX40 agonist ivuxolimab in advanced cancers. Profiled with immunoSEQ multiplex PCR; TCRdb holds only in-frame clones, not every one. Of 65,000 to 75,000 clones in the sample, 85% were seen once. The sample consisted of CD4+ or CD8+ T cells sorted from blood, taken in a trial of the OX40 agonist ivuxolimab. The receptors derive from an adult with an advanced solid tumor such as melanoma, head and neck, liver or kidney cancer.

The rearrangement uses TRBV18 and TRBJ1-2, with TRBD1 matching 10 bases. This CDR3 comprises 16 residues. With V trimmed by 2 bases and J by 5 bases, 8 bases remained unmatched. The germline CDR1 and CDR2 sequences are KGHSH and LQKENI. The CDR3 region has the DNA TGTGCCAGCTCACCAGAGACAGGGGGCGATCGTTATGGCTACACCTTC. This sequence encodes CASSPETGGDRYGYTF.

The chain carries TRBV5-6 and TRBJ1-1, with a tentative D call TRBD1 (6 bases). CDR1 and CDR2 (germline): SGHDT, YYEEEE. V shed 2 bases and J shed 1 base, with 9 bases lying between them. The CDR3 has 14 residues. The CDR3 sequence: CASSFTGRNTEAFF. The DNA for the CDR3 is TGTGCCAGCAGCTTTACAGGGAGGAACACTGAAGCTTTCTTT.

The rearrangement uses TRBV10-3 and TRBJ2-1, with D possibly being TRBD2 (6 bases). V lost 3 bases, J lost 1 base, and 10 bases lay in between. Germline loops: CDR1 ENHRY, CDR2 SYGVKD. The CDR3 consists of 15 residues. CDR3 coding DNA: TGTGCCATCAGTGACCTCGGGGGATCCTACAATGAGCAGTTCTTC. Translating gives CAISDLGGSYNEQFF.

The CDR3 DNA sequence: TGTGCCAGCAGCAACGGACTAGCGGTAGCCAAAAACATTCAGTACTTC. This gives the protein CASSNGLAVAKNIQYF. The chain employs TRBV5-4 and TRBJ2-4; 10 bases line up with TRBD2. This CDR3 has 16 residues. The V gene end was trimmed by 4 bases and the J gene end by 0 bases; junction bases not matched to a gene: 4. CDR1 and CDR2 (germline): SGHNT, YYREEE (reference sequence).

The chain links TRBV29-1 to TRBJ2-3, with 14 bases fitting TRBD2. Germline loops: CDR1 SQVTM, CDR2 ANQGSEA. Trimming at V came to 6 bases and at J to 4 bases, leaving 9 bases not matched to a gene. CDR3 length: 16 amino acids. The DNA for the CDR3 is TGCAGCGTAGCTAGGGGGACTAGCGGGAGATCAGATACGCAGTATTTT. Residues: CSVARGTSGRSDTQYF.

CDR3 loop: CASSPGQYEQYF. The CDR3 DNA follows: TGTGCCAGCTCTCCCGGACAGTACGAGCAGTACTTC. This chain connects TRBV18 to TRBJ2-7; possibly TRBD1 for D (6 bases). With 6 bases removed from V and 4 bases from J, the gap between germline ends came to 10 bases. The CDR3 has 12 amino acids. Looked up from germline, CDR1 is KGHSH and CDR2 is LQKENI.

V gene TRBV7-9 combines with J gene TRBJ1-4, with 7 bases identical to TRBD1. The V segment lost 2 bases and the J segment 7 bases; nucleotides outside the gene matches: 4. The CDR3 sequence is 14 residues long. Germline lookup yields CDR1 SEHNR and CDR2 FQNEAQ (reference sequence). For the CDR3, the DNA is TGTGCCAGCAGCTTAAGACAGGGAGGTGAAAAACTGTTTTTT. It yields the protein CASSLRQGGEKLFF.

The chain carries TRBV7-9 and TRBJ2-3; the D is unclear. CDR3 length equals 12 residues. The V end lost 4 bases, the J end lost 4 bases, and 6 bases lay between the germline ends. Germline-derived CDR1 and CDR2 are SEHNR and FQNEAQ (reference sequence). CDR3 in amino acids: CASSSPADTQYF. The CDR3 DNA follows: TGTGCCAGCAGCTCCCCCGCAGATACGCAGTATTTT. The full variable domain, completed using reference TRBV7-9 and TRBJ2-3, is DTGVSQNPRHKITKRGQNVTFRCDPISEHNRLYWYRQTLGQGPEFLTYFQNEAQLEKSRLLSDRFSAERPKGSFSTLEIQRTEQGDSAMYLCASSSPADTQYFGPGTRLTVL.

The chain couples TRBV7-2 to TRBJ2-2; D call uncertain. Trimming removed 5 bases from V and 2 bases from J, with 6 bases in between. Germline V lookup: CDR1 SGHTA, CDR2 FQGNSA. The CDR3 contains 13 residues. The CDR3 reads CASSTQNTGELFF. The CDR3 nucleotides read TGTGCCAGCAGCACCCAAAACACCGGGGAGCTGTTTTTT. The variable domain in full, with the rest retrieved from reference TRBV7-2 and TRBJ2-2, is GAGVSQSPSNKVTEKGKDVELRCDPISGHTALYWYRQSLGQGLEFLIYFQGNSAPDKSGLPSDRFSAERTGGSVSTLTIQRTQQEDSAVYLCASSTQNTGELFFGEGSRLTVL.

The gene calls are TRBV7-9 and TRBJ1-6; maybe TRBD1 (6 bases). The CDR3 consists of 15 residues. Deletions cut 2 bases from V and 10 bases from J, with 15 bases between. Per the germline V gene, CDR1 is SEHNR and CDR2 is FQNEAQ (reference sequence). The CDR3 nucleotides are TGTGCCAGCAGCTTAACGGGCAGGGGAGAATCACCCCTCCACTTT. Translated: CASSLTGRGESPLHF.

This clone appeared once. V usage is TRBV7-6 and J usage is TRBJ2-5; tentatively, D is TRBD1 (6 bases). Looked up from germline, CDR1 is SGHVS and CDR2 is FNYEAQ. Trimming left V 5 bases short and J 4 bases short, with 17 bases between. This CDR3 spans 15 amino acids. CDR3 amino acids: CASSPTAGERETQYF. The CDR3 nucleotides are TGTGCCAGCAGCCCAACTGCAGGGGAGCGAGAGACCCAGTACTTC. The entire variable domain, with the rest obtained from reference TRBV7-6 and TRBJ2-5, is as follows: GAGVSQSPRYKVTKRGQDVALRCDPISGHVSLYWYRQALGQGPEFLTYFNYEAQQDKSGLPNDRFSAERPEGSISTLTIQRTEQRDSAMYRCASSPTAGERETQYFGPGTRLLVL.

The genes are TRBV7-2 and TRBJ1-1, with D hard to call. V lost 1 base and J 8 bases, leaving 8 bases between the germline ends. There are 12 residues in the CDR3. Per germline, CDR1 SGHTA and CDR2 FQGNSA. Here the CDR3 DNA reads TGTGCCAGCAGCTTAGATCGGTGGGAAGCTTTCTTT. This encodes CASSLDRWEAFF.

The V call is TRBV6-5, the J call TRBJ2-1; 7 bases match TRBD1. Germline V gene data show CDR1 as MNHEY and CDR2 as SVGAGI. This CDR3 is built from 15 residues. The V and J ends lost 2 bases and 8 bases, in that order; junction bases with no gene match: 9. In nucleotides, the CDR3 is TGTGCCAGCAGTTACCGGGACAGAGGTGGGGATGAGCAGTTCTTC. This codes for CASSYRDRGGDEQFF.

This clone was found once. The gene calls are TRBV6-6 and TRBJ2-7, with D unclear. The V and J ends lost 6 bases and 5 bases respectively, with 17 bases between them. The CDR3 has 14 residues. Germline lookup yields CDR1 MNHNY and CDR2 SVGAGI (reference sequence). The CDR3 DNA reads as TGTGCCAGCAGCCCCCCCGGCTCCTGGCACGAGCAGTACTTC. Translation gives CASSPPGSWHEQYF.

The CDR3, as DNA: TGTGCCAGTAGGGTCATGGCGGGCACCGGGGAGCTGTTTTTT. It is translated as CASRVMAGTGELFF. V and J are TRBV19 and TRBJ2-2, with D maybe TRBD2 (5 bases). Germline V CDR1 and CDR2: LNHDA, SQIVND (reference sequence). This CDR3 comprises 14 residues. Trimming stripped 6 bases from V and 4 bases from J, with 12 bases between.

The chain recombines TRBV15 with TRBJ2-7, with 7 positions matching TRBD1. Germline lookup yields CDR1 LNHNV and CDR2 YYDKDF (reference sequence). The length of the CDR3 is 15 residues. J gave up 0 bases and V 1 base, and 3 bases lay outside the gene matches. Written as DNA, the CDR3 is TGTGCCACCAGCAGAGGACAGGGCCTCTCCTACGAGCAGTACTTC. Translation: CATSRGQGLSYEQYF. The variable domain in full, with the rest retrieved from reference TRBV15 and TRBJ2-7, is DAMVIQNPRYQVTQFGKPVTLSCSQTLNHNVMYWYQQKSSQAPKLLFHYYDKDFNNEADTPDNFQSRRPNTSFCFLDIRSPGLGDTAMYLCATSRGQGLSYEQYFGPGTRLTVT.

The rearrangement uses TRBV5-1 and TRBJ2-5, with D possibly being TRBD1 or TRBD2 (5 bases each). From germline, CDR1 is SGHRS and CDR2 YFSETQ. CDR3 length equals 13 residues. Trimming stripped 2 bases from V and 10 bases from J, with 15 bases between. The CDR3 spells CASSFGFQGDQYF. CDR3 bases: TGCGCCAGCAGCTTCGGGTTTCAGGGAGACCAGTACTTC. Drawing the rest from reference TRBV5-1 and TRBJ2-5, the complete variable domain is KAGVTQTPRYLIKTRGQQVTLSCSPISGHRSVSWYQQTPGQGLQFLFEYFSETQRNKGNFPGRFSGRQFSNSRSEMNVSTLELGDSALYLCASSFGFQGDQYFGPGTRLLVL.

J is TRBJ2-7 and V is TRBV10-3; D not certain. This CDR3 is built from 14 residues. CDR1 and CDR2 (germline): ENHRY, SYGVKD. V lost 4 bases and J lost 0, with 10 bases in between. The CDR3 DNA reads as TGTGCCATCAGTGCGGAGAAGAGCTCCTACGAGCAGTACTTC. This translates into CAISAEKSSYEQYF.

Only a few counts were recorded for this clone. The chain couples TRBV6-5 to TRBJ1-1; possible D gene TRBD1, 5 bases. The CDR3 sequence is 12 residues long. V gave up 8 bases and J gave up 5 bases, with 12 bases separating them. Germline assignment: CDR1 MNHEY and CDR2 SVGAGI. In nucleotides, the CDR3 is TGTGCCAGCGGCAGGGTAAAAACTGAAGCTTTCTTT. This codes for CASGRVKTEAFF.

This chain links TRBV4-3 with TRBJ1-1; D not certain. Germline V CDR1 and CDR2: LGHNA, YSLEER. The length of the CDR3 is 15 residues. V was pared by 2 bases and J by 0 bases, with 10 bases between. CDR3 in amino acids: CASSQNRLVNTEAFF. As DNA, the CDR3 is TGCGCCAGCAGCCAAAACCGACTCGTGAACACTGAAGCTTTCTTT.

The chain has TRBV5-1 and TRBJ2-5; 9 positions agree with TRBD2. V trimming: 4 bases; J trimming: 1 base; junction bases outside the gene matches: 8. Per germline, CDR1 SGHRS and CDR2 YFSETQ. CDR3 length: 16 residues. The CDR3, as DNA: TGCGCCAGCAGCCCCACCCCGACTAGCGGCCAAGAGACCCAGTACTTC. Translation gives CASSPTPTSGQETQYF.

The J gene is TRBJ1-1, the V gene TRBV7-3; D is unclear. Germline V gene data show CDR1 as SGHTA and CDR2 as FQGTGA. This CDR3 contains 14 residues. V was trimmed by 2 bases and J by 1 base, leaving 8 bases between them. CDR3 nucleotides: TGTGCCAGCAGCTTAGTACCTAGGAACACTGAAGCTTTCTTT. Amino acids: CASSLVPRNTEAFF.

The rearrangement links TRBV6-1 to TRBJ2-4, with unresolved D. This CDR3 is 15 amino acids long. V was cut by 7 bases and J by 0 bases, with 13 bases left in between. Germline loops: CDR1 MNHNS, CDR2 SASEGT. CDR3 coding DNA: TGTGCCAGCATTGACGCGTCTATAGCCAAAAACATTCAGTACTTC. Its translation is CASIDASIAKNIQYF.

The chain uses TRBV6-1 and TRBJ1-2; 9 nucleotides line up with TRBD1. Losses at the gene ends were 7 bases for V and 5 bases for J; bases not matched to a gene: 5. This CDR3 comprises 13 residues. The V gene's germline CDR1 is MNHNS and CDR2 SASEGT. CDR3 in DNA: TGTGCCAGCAAAGGACAGGGGATATATGGCTACACCTTC. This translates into CASKGQGIYGYTF.

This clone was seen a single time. The CDR3 sequence: CSVVIGDAYGYTF. CDR3 in DNA: TGCAGCGTTGTTATCGGGGATGCCTATGGCTACACCTTC. The rearrangement links TRBV29-1 to TRBJ1-2; no definite D call. The CDR3 has 13 amino acids. The germline gives CDR1 SQVTM, CDR2 ANQGSEA. The V end was cut by 4 bases, the J end by 4 bases, with 13 bases between.

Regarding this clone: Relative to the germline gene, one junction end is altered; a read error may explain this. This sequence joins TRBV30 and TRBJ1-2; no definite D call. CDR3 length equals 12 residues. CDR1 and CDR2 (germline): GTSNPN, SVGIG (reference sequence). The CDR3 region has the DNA TGTGCCTGGAGTGTATCATCCCTTACCCAAATCTTC. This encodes CAWSVSSLTQIF.

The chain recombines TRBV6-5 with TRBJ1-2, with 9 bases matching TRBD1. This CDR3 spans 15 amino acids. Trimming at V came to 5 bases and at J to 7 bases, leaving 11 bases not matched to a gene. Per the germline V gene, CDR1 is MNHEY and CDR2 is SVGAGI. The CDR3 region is CASSQRGQGVSGYTF. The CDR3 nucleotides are TGTGCCAGCAGTCAAAGGGGACAGGGTGTAAGTGGCTACACCTTC.

CDR3 protein: CASSTLPQASSGNTIYF. The CDR3 DNA reads TGTGCCAGTAGTACCCTCCCACAGGCTAGCTCTGGAAACACCATATATTTT. The V call is TRBV19, the J call TRBJ1-3; TRBD1 is a possible D gene (5 bases). CDR1 is LNHDA and CDR2 is SQIVND in the germline V gene (reference sequence). The CDR3 has 17 residues. The V end lost 4 bases, the J end lost 0 bases, and 16 bases lay between the germline ends. Full variable domain (outside the CDR3, taken from reference TRBV19 and TRBJ1-3): DGGITQSPKYLFRKEGQNVTLSCEQNLNHDAMYWYRQDPGQGLRLIYYSQIVNDFQKGDIAEGYSVSREKKESFPLTVTSAQKNPTAFYLCASSTLPQASSGNTIYFGEGSWLTVV.